The T cell receptor (beta chain) under discussion was sequenced for a study of OX40 agonist ivuxolimab in advanced cancers. Method: immunoSEQ multiplex PCR; TCRdb's copy keeps in-frame clones and lacks some. In the table there are approximately 39,000 clones, 79% of which are singletons. The CDR3 is 17 residues long. Germline CDR1 SEHNR, CDR2 FQNEAQ (reference sequence). V lost 2 bases and J lost 6; bases outside the gene matches: 15. The TCR originated in an adult with an advanced solid tumor such as melanoma, head and neck, liver or kidney cancer. The starting material was CD4+ or CD8+ T cells sorted from blood, obtained in a trial of the OX40 agonist ivuxolimab. J is TRBJ1-1 and V is TRBV7-9, with TRBD1 identical over 7 bases. CDR3 sequence (DNA): TGTGCCAGCAGCTTAAGGAGAGGGGGCAAGGGTTTGGCTGAAGCTTTCTTT. Encoded protein: CASSLRRGGKGLAEAFF. The variable domain in full, completed from reference TRBV7-9 and TRBJ1-1, reads DTGVSQNPRHKITKRGQNVTFRCDPISEHNRLYWYRQTLGQGPEFLTYFQNEAQLEKSRLLSDRFSAERPKGSFSTLEIQRTEQGDSAMYLCASSLRRGGKGLAEAFFGQGTRLTVV.